Listed below are T cell receptor beta chains from one sample, sequenced in a study of type 1 and type 2 diabetes patients. TCRdb reprocessed the multiplex PCR reads via MiXCR and lists one record per CDR3 protein. The table lists approximately 260,000 distinct CDR3 sequences, more than 40% of them singletons. The sequenced sample consisted of peripheral blood mononuclear cells (PBMCs). All receptors derive from a man aged 18 to 30 with type 2 diabetes. Each CDR3 is given with its conserved first and last residue. The order of the fields is clone size, J gene, D gene, V gene, CDR3 protein, CDR3 DNA. A D gene is named only where the DNA matches it firmly. Expanded clones get a size class; other rows say once, few or many, or leave the size out.

few TRBJ2-2 NA TRBV7-6 CASSPRQAANTGELFF TGTGCCAGCAGCCCCCGACAGGCCGCGAACACCGGGGAGCTGTTTTTT
NA TRBJ2-1 TRBD1 TRBV7-3 CASSLSGQGGNEQFF TGTGCCAGCAGCCTTAGTGGACAGGGTGGCAATGAGCAGTTCTTC
NA TRBJ1-6 NA TRBV10-3 CAISEKQGSSYNSPLHF TGTGCCATCAGTGAGAAACAGGGAAGCTCCTATAATTCACCCCTCCACTTT
NA TRBJ2-7 NA TRBV20-1 CSAGETGGPYEQYF TGCAGTGCTGGAGAGACCGGGGGGCCCTACGAGCAGTACTTC
NA TRBJ1-1 NA TRBV7-4 CASSLAFRVEAFF TGTGCCAGCAGCTTAGCCTTTAGGGTTGAAGCTTTCTTT
NA TRBJ2-2 NA TRBV29-1 CSGMSDTGELFF TGCAGCGGGATGAGTGATACCGGGGAGCTGTTTTTT
NA TRBJ1-2 NA TRBV28 CASSLRPDYGYTF TGTGCCAGCAGTTTACGGCCAGACTATGGCTACACCTTC
NA TRBJ2-7 TRBD2 TRBV20-1 CSARPWGGSYEQYF TGCAGTGCTAGACCTTGGGGGGGGAGCTACGAGCAGTACTTC
many TRBJ2-7 TRBD2 TRBV2 CASKRRENNEQYF TGTGCCAGCAAACGGCGGGAGAATAACGAGCAGTACTTC
NA TRBJ2-2 TRBD1 TRBV15 CATSRPRLGQGAQTGELFF TGTGCCACCAGCAGACCAAGGTTGGGACAGGGGGCGCAGACCGGGGAGCTGTTTTTT
NA TRBJ2-5 TRBD2 TRBV20-1 CSARVAGGQETQYF TGCAGTGCTAGAGTTGCGGGAGGGCAAGAGACCCAGTACTTC
NA TRBJ1-6 TRBD1 TRBV20-1 CSARDRVSNSPLHF TGCAGTGCTAGGGACAGGGTCAGTAATTCACCCCTCCACTTT
NA TRBJ2-7 TRBD1 TRBV10-3 CAISRGTGSYGQYF TGTGCCATCAGCAGGGGGACGGGCTCCTACGGGCAGTACTTC
few TRBJ2-7 NA TRBV19 CASSLSTDSSYEQYF TGTGCCAGTAGTCTCTCGACGGACAGCTCCTACGAGCAGTACTTC
once TRBJ2-1 TRBD2 TRBV14 CASSESGSNEQFF TGTGCCAGCAGCGAAAGCGGGAGTAATGAGCAGTTCTTC
NA TRBJ1-2 NA TRBV7-2 CASSQDRAGLSYTF TGCGCCAGCAGCCAAGATAGGGCAGGGCTAAGCTACACCTTC
few TRBJ1-1 NA TRBV5-1 CASSFYGGLGNTEAFF TGCGCCAGCTCCTTTTACGGGGGTTTGGGGAACACTGAAGCTTTCTTT
NA TRBJ2-7 NA TRBV10-1 CASSEGTWDEQYF TGCGCCAGCAGTGAGGGGACTTGGGACGAGCAGTACTTC
few TRBJ1-2 TRBD1 TRBV27 CASSDRDGAGYTF TGTGCCAGCAGCGACAGGGATGGTGCGGGCTACACCTTC
many TRBJ2-6 NA TRBV15 CATSRGFSGANVLTF TGTGCCACCAGCCGAGGATTCTCTGGGGCCAACGTCCTGACTTTC